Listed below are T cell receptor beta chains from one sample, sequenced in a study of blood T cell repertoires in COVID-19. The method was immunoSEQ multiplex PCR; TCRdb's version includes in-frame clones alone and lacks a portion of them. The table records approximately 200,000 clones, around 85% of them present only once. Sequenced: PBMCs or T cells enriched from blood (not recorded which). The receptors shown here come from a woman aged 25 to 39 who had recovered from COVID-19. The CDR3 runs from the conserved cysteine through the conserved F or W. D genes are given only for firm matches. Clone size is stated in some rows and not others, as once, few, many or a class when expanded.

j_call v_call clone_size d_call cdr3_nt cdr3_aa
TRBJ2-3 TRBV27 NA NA TGTGCCAGCAGTTTATTTCTAGCTGCGACAGATACGCAGTATTTT CASSLFLAATDTQYF
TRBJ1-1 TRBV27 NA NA TGTGCCAGCAGTCAGACGACAGTTTTAAGGACTGAAGCTTTCTTT CASSQTTVLRTEAFF
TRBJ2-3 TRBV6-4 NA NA TGTGCCAGCAGTGACCTACCTGCAGATACGCAGTATTTT CASSDLPADTQYF
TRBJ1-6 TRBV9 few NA TGTGCCAGCAGCGTAGTTGGGGGGCCCCTCCACTTT CASSVVGGPLHF
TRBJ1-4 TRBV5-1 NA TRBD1 TGCGCCAGCAGCTTGTCCCCCCAGGGGGCGGGTGAAAAACTGTTTTTT CASSLSPQGAGEKLFF
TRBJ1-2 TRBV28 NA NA TGTGCCAGCAGTCTTCTGACAGAGTATGGCTACACCTTC CASSLLTEYGYTF
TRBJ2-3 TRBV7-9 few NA TGTGCCAGCAGCTATAGGAGGTTCGCAAATACGCAGTATTTT CASSYRRFANTQYF
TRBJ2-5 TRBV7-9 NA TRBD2 TGTGCCAGCAGCCCGGGACTAGCCCCGCAAGAGACCCAGTACTTC CASSPGLAPQETQYF
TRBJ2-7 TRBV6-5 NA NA TGTGCCAGCAGCCAGGGCCCTCTTACCACCTACGAGCAGTACTTC CASSQGPLTTYEQYF
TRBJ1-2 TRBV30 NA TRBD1 TGTGCCTGGATTCGGACAGGGATGCATGGCTACACCTTC CAWIRTGMHGYTF
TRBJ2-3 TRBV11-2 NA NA TGTGCCAGCAGCGTCTATACGCAGTATTTT CASSVYTQYF
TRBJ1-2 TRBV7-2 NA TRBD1 TGTGCCAGCAGCCCGCAGGGACAGGGGATGTTTGGCTACACCTTC CASSPQGQGMFGYTF
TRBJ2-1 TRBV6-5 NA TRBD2 TGTGCCAGCAGTTACGGTTGGACTAGCTCCGGCAATGAGCAGTTCTTC CASSYGWTSSGNEQFF
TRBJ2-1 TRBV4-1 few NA TGCGCCAGCAGCCAAGAGGACCCGGGGTGGGAGCAGTTCTTC CASSQEDPGWEQFF
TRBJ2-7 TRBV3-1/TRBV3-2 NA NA TGTGCCAGCAGCCAATGGGCGGGATTCGAGCAGTACTTC CASSQWAGFEQYF
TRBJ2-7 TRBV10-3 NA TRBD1 TGTGCCATCAGTGGTTTAACAGGGGGCTACGAGCAGTACTTC CAISGLTGGYEQYF
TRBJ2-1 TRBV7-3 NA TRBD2 TGTGCCAGCAGCTTAGGGACTAGCGGGAGAAATGAGCAGTTCTTC CASSLGTSGRNEQFF
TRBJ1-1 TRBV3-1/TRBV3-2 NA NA TGTGCCAGCAGCCAAGATGAACAGTTTGAAGCTTTCTTT CASSQDEQFEAFF
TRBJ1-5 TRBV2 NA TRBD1 TGTGCCAGCACCCGGGACAGGAATCAGCCCCAGCATTTT CASTRDRNQPQHF
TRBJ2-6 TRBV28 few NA TGTGCCAGCAGTAGTCAGCAGGGGGGCTCTGGGGCCAACGTCCTGACTTTC CASSSQQGGSGANVLTF
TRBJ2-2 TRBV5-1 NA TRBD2 TGCGCCAGCAGCTTGGCCGGGTCTAGCGGGAGGAGGGACACCGGGGAGCTGTTTTTT CASSLAGSSGRRDTGELFF
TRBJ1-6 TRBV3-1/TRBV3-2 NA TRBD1 TGTGCCAGCAGCCGGCAGGGGGCGCTTTCACCCCTCCACTTT CASSRQGALSPLHF
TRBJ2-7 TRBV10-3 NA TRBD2 TGTGCCATCAGTGAGCCTGGACTGACTAGCGGAACACCATACGAGCAGTACTTC CAISEPGLTSGTPYEQYF
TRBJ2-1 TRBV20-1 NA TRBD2 TGCAGTGCTAGTCAGGTAGCGGGGTTAACGCAGTTCTTC CSASQVAGLTQFF
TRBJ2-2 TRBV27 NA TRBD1 TGTGCCAGCAGTTCCCTCTCCCAGACAGGGCGGTACACCGGGGAGCTGTTTTTT CASSSLSQTGRYTGELFF
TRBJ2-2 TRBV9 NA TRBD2 TGTGCCAGCAGCGTCCACATAGCGGGGGGGAACACCGGGGAGCTGTTTTTT CASSVHIAGGNTGELFF
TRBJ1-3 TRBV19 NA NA TGTGCCAGTAGTATAGATCGTTCGATACTTGGAAACACCATATATTTT CASSIDRSILGNTIYF
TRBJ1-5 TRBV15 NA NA TGTGCCACCAGCCCCCGGGGGGGACGGAGGAGGAGCGGGGATAGCAATCAGCCCCAGCATTTT CATSPRGGRRRSGDSNQPQHF
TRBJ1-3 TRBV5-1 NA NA TGCGCCAGCAGCTTTGAGGACACTCGGTCTGGAAACACCATATATTTT CASSFEDTRSGNTIYF
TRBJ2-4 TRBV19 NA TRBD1 TGTGCCAGCCGTGGGACAGGGGGTAATTACATTCAGTACTTC CASRGTGGNYIQYF
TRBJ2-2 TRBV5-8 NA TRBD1 TGTGCCAGCAGCTTGAACAGACAGGGGGCGGCCGGGGAGCTGTTTTTT CASSLNRQGAAGELFF
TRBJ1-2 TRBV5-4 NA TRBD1 TGTGCCAGCAGCTTGGCAGCCTCCAGGGGGTATGGCTACACCTTC CASSLAASRGYGYTF
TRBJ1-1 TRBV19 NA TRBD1 TGTGCCAGTAGTGGGGACAGGGGCAGCACTGAAGCTTTCTTT CASSGDRGSTEAFF
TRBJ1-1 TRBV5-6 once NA TGTGCCAGCAGCTTGGACAGTACTGAAGCTTTCTTT CASSLDSTEAFF
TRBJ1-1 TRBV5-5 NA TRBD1 TGTGCCAGCAGCAACCGGGACAGGGGGGGCACTGAAGCTTTCTTT CASSNRDRGGTEAFF
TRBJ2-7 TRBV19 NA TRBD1 TGTGCCAGTAGTATCCAGCCCCCCCCACAGGGGACCTACGAGCAGTACTTC CASSIQPPPQGTYEQYF
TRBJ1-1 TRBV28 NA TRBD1 TGTGCCAGCAGACCTCGGGACAGGCCGAACACTGAAGCTTTCTTT CASRPRDRPNTEAFF
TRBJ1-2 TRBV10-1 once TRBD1 TGCGCCAGCAGTAAGAGGGGGCGAAATGGCTACACCTTC CASSKRGRNGYTF
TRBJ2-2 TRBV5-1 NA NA TGCGCCAGCAGCTTGGCCGGGGGGCCCGGGGAGCTGTTTTTT CASSLAGGPGELFF
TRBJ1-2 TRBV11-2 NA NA TGTGCCAGCAGCCCTATAAGCGGTGGCTACACCTTC CASSPISGGYTF
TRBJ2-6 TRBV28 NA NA TGTGCCAGCAGTTTTCACTCTGGGGCCAACGTCCTGACTTTC CASSFHSGANVLTF
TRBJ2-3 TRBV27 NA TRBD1 TGTGCCAGCAGTTACGGACAGGGGGCGTGGGATACGCAGTATTTT CASSYGQGAWDTQYF
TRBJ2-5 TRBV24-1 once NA TGTGCCACCAGTGATCCATCGGGTGTGGAGACCCAGTACTTC CATSDPSGVETQYF
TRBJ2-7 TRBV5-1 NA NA TGCGCCAGCAGCTTGTCATACGGCTACGAGCAGTACTTC CASSLSYGYEQYF
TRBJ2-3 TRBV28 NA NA TGTGCCAGCAGTCTAGAACTCGCCACAGATACGCAGTATTTT CASSLELATDTQYF
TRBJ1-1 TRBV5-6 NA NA TGTGCCAGCAGTTCACAGGGAGGGGGGATGGCTTTCTTT CASSSQGGGMAFF
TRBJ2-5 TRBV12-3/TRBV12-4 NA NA TGTGCCAGCAGCCGAGGAGGAGGAGAGACCCAGTACTTC CASSRGGGETQYF
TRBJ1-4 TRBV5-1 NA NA TGCGCCAGCAGCCCCACAGGGCCTAATGAAAAACTGTTTTTT CASSPTGPNEKLFF
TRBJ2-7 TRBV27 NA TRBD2 TGTGCCAGCAGTTTTCGGTCGGCGGGAGGGCCGTACGAGCAGTACTTC CASSFRSAGGPYEQYF
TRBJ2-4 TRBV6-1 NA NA TGTGCCAGCAGTGATAGGAGAGTAGTCAAAAACATTCAGTACTTC CASSDRRVVKNIQYF
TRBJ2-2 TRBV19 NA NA TGTGCCAGTAGTATAGATGAGAGGGAGAGGGCCGGGGAGCTGTTTTTT CASSIDERERAGELFF
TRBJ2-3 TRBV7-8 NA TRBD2 TGTGCCAGCAGCTTACTGGGGGGGGCAGATACGCAGTATTTT CASSLLGGADTQYF
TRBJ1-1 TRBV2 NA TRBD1 TGTGCCAGCAGCAGAAGCGGGACAGGAGATTTGAACACTGAAGCTTTCTTT CASSRSGTGDLNTEAFF